This TCR beta chain was captured by sequencing in a study of blood T cell repertoires in COVID-19. The assay was immunoSEQ multiplex PCR, and TCRdb's table has in-frame clones only and misses some. Of about 250,000 clones listed, about 87% are singletons. Seattle cases were enrolled at active infection and followed longitudinally. The sequence was obtained from a woman between 25 and 40 years old with COVID-19, enrolled during active disease. Sequenced input: peripheral blood.

The CDR3 DNA sequence: TGTGCCAGCAGCCCAAGGACAAGGATGAACACTGAAGCTTTCTTT. It translates to CASSPRTRMNTEAFF. The rearrangement uses TRBV11-3 and TRBJ1-1; possible D gene TRBD1, 5 bases. The ends were cut back, 5 bases at V and 0 bases at J, with 13 bases in the middle. In germline, CDR1 is SGHNT, CDR2 YENEEA. The CDR3 extends over 15 amino acids.